This T cell receptor (beta chain) was obtained from a study of blood T cell repertoires in COVID-19. Study summary: Italy, Spain and the United States were the sources of the convalescent and acute COVID-19 samples.

This CDR3 is built from 16 residues. Germline V gene data show CDR1 as LNHDA and CDR2 as SQIVND (reference sequence). V lost 1 base and J lost 3, with 13 bases in between. Here immunoSEQ multiplex PCR was the method, and the copy in TCRdb shows in-frame clones only, minus some. The sample shows about 140,000 clones, around 81% of them seen only once. The specimen sequenced was peripheral blood. This chain links TRBV19 with TRBJ1-5, with D unresolved. This TCR was recovered from a human donor in a cohort sampled during active COVID-19. CDR3 loop: CASSIGAGYDNQPQHF. In nucleotides, the CDR3 is TGTGCCAGTAGTATAGGGGCTGGGTATGACAATCAGCCCCAGCATTTT.